These 23 T cell receptor beta chains were sequenced from one sample in a study of CD8+ T cells in alopecia areata. Following extraction, RNA underwent reverse transcription to cDNA, which served as the sequencing template. Using immunoSEQ multiplex PCR, the repertoire was profiled, and TCRdb retains in-frame clones only, with some absent. Found here are about 180,000 clones, more than 60% of them singletons; the top ten hold 1.5% to 2%. The sequencing used CD4+ T cells sorted from blood, collected at week 0. The origin of the receptors is a human donor with alopecia areata.

The chain couples TRBV29-1 to TRBJ1-1; D is undetermined. The CDR3 loop spans 11 amino acids. V was pared by 8 bases and J by 1 base, with 8 bases between. Germline V lookup: CDR1 SQVTM, CDR2 ANQGSEA. The CDR3 region is CSTDGNTEAFF. In DNA form, the CDR3 reads TGCAGCACAGACGGGAACACTGAAGCTTTCTTT.

This clone appeared a few times. The chain is built from TRBV29-1 and TRBJ2-5; 9 bases fit TRBD2. V gave up 7 bases and J gave up 1 base; unmatched junction bases: 10. Germline values: CDR1 SQVTM, CDR2 ANQGSEA. CDR3 length: 15 amino acids. Here the CDR3 DNA reads TGCAGCGGTCTCCCTAGCGGGGTCCCCCAAGAGACCCAGTACTTC. Amino acids: CSGLPSGVPQETQYF.

The chain recombines TRBV14 with TRBJ1-2, with 9 bases matching TRBD1. The germline CDR1 and CDR2 sequences are SGHDN and FVKESK. V lost 2 bases to trimming and J lost 5 bases; unmatched junction nucleotides: 9. The CDR3 has 16 residues. CDR3 in DNA: TGTGCCAGCAGCCAAAGTAACTTGGGACAGGGATATGGCTACACCTTC. Protein sequence: CASSQSNLGQGYGYTF.

This rearrangement joins TRBV7-2 to TRBJ1-2; D unclear. The V end lost 1 base, the J end lost 7 bases, and 10 bases lay between the germline ends. This CDR3 has 13 amino acids. Germline values: CDR1 SGHTA, CDR2 FQGNSA. Here the CDR3 DNA reads TGTGCCAGCAGCTTAGGTGAAGCGCCTGGCTACACCTTC. This gives the protein CASSLGEAPGYTF.

The chain links TRBV30 to TRBJ1-5, with D tentatively TRBD1 (6 bases). V was cut by 0 bases and J by 4 bases, with 13 bases left in between. Germline lookup yields CDR1 GTSNPN and CDR2 SVGIG (reference sequence). CDR3 size: 15 residues. The CDR3, as DNA: TGTGCCTGGAGTGTACGGGGACACACGAATCAGCCCCAGCATTTT. This encodes CAWSVRGHTNQPQHF.

The genes are TRBV30 and TRBJ2-5; 7 bases are shared with TRBD1. J lost 1 base, V lost 8 bases, and 4 bases had no gene match. Per the germline V gene, CDR1 is GTSNPN and CDR2 is SVGIG (reference sequence). CDR3 length: 12 amino acids. CDR3 DNA: TGTGCCCGGGCAGGGGGCCAAGAGACCCAGTACTTC. It encodes CARAGGQETQYF.

The chain links TRBV7-3 to TRBJ2-3; 7 bases map to TRBD2. This CDR3 contains 16 residues. Unmatched junction bases numbered 12, after V lost 5 bases and J lost 4 bases. The germline V gene encodes CDR1 SGHTA and CDR2 FQGTGA. CDR3 amino acids: CASSPLGLAVADTQYF. Written as DNA, the CDR3 is TGTGCCAGCAGCCCGTTGGGCCTAGCGGTGGCAGATACGCAGTATTTT.

Details on this clone: Distinct nucleotide sequences in the sample also encode this CDR3. The chain carries TRBV29-1 and TRBJ1-5; D gene unclear. From germline, CDR1 is SQVTM and CDR2 ANQGSEA. Trimming left V 6 bases short and J 0 bases short, with 6 bases between. The CDR3 extends over 12 amino acids. The CDR3 coding sequence is TGCAGCGTACGGGATAGCAATCAGCCCCAGCATTTT. It specifies CSVRDSNQPQHF. Full variable domain (remainder filled in from reference TRBV29-1 and TRBJ1-5): SAVISQKPSRDICQRGTSLTIQCQVDSQVTMMFWYRQQPGQSLTLIATANQGSEATYESGFVIDKFPISRPNLTFSTLTVSNMSPEDSSIYLCSVRDSNQPQHFGDGTRLSIL.

The V call is TRBV7-2, the J call TRBJ2-3; TRBD1 agrees at 8 bases. CDR1 and CDR2 from the germline V gene are SGHTA and FQGNSA. This CDR3 is 14 amino acids long. Unmatched junction bases numbered 5, after V lost 5 bases and J lost 4 bases. CDR3 bases: TGTGCCAGCAGCACTCAGGGGGCCGCAGATACGCAGTATTTT. The encoded protein is CASSTQGAADTQYF.

This clone turned up a few times. The CDR3 sequence is CASNLDRSETQYF. CDR3 sequence (DNA): TGCGCCAGCAACCTAGACAGGTCGGAGACCCAGTACTTC. This chain uses TRBV5-1 with TRBJ2-5; D is possibly TRBD1 (6 bases). Germline lookup yields CDR1 SGHRS and CDR2 YFSETQ. Trimming removed 6 bases at V and 5 bases at J, with 14 bases between. This CDR3 region has 13 residues.

This clone appeared once. The chain employs TRBV5-6 and TRBJ2-3, with TRBD2 as a possible D gene (6 bases). In germline, CDR1 is SGHDT, CDR2 YYEEEE. The CDR3 has 15 amino acids. The ends were cut back, 4 bases at V and 0 bases at J, with 12 bases in the middle. The CDR3 DNA reads TGTGCCAGCAGCATCCGGACTATCAGCACAGATACGCAGTATTTT. As protein: CASSIRTISTDTQYF.

The V call is TRBV9, the J call TRBJ2-3; D is uncertain. The V and J ends lost 2 bases and 0 bases respectively, with 7 bases between them. The CDR3 is 14 residues long. In germline, CDR1 is SGDLS, CDR2 YYNGEE. CDR3 DNA sequence: TGTGCCAGCAGCGTCTATGCTAGCACAGATACGCAGTATTTT. Protein sequence: CASSVYASTDTQYF.

The chain has TRBV2 and TRBJ2-5; 7 bases agree with TRBD2. This CDR3 contains 16 residues. The V gene end was trimmed by 0 bases and the J gene end by 2 bases; junction bases not matched to a gene: 6. Germline CDR1 SNHLY, CDR2 FYNNEI. CDR3 sequence reads: CASSEAGGRRQETQYF. Here the CDR3 DNA reads TGTGCCAGCAGTGAAGCGGGGGGGAGACGACAAGAGACCCAGTACTTC.

This rearrangement joins TRBV30 to TRBJ1-2, with 7 bases lining up with TRBD1. Germline V CDR1 and CDR2: GTSNPN, SVGIG (reference sequence). The trim removed 0 bases at V and 10 bases at J, leaving 11 bases unmatched. The CDR3 runs 14 residues. The CDR3: CAWSVQGGGVTYTF. In DNA form, the CDR3 reads TGTGCCTGGAGTGTACAGGGAGGGGGCGTAACCTACACCTTC.

The chain couples TRBV7-2 to TRBJ2-7; 9 bases are shared with TRBD1. The V and J ends lost 5 bases and 4 bases, in that order; junction bases with no gene match: 6. This CDR3 region has 14 residues. CDR1 and CDR2 (germline): SGHTA, FQGNSA. CDR3 protein: CASSPRTGDYEQYF. CDR3 DNA sequence: TGTGCCAGCAGCCCGCGGACAGGGGATTACGAGCAGTACTTC.

In this sample, this clone turned up a few times. CDR3 in amino acids: CASSHLAGATDTQYF. The CDR3 DNA reads TGTGCCAGCAGTCACCTAGCGGGCGCCACAGATACGCAGTATTTT. The genes are TRBV6-5 and TRBJ2-3; 8 nucleotides match TRBD2. The CDR3 has 15 residues. Trimming cost V 5 bases and J 2 bases; bases outside gene matches: 6. Germline V gene sequence: CDR1 MNHEY, CDR2 SVGAGI.

The CDR3 loop reads CALFLGNVLTF. The CDR3 nucleotides are TGTGCCTTGTTCCTGGGCAACGTCCTGACTTTC. The V and J genes are TRBV30 and TRBJ2-6; D is unresolved. Trimming cost V 7 bases and J 9 bases, with 10 bases left between them. The CDR3 is 11 amino acids. The V gene's germline CDR1 is GTSNPN and CDR2 SVGIG (reference sequence).

The rearrangement joins TRBV25-1 to TRBJ2-6; no clear D gene. Germline values: CDR1 MGHDK, CDR2 SYGVNS. The CDR3 extends over 13 amino acids. The V end was cut by 6 bases, the J end by 2 bases, with 5 bases between. The CDR3: CASSEPGANVLTF. Written as DNA, the CDR3 is TGTGCCAGCAGCGAGCCTGGGGCCAACGTCCTGACTTTC.

V is TRBV2 and J is TRBJ2-2; no firm D call. The CDR3 is made up of 14 amino acids. Germline CDR1 reads SNHLY; CDR2 reads FYNNEI. V lost 7 bases and J 1 base, leaving 10 bases between the germline ends. This CDR3 is CASMYAQNTGELFF. In DNA form, the CDR3 reads TGTGCCAGCATGTATGCACAGAACACCGGGGAGCTGTTTTTT.

The V gene is TRBV7-2, the J gene TRBJ2-7; D not certain. Between the trimmed V and J ends, which lost 2 bases and 4 bases, there was a span of 3 bases. The CDR3 extends over 11 amino acids. CDR1 is SGHTA, CDR2 FQGNSA, per germline. The CDR3 nucleotides are TGTGCCAGCAGCTTAAAGTACGAGCAGTACTTC. Protein product: CASSLKYEQYF.

V gene TRBV5-6 combines with J gene TRBJ2-7; D perhaps matches TRBD1 (6 bases). CDR1 and CDR2 from the germline V gene are SGHDT and YYEEEE. CDR3 length equals 13 residues. V dropped 2 bases and J dropped 3 bases, with 9 bases sitting between them. This CDR3 is CASSFVQGYEQYF. The CDR3 nucleotides read TGTGCCAGCAGCTTCGTACAGGGCTACGAGCAGTACTTC.

J is TRBJ2-1 and V is TRBV11-3; TRBD2 agrees at 13 bases. With V trimmed by 5 bases and J by 5 bases, 6 bases remained unmatched. There are 16 residues in the CDR3. Germline V lookup: CDR1 SGHNT, CDR2 YENEEA. The DNA for the CDR3 is TGTGCCAGCAGCGGCGGACTAGCGGGGGCGAACAATGAGCAGTTCTTC. This gives the protein CASSGGLAGANNEQFF.

This clone was found once. In DNA, the CDR3 is TGTGCCTTCCGCGGACAGGGATCGTCACACACCTTC. The encoded protein is CAFRGQGSSHTF. The rearrangement uses TRBV30 and TRBJ1-2; the match to TRBD1 covers 8 bases. The CDR3 consists of 12 residues. Germline CDR1 reads GTSNPN; CDR2 reads SVGIG (reference sequence). V dropped 7 bases and J dropped 12; count of bases not matched to a gene: 13.